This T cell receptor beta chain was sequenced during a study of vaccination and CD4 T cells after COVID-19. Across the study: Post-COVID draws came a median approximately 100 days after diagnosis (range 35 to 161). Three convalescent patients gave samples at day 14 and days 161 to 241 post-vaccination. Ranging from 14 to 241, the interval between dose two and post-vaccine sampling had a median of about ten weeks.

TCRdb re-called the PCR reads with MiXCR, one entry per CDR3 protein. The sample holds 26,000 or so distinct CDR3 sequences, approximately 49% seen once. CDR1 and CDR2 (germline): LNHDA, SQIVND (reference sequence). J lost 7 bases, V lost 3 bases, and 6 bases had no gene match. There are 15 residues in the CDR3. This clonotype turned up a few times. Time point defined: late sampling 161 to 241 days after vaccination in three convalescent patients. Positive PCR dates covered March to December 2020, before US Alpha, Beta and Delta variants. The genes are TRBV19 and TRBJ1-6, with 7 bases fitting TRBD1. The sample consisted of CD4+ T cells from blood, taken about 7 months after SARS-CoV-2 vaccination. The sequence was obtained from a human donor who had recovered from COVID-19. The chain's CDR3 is CASSITGQENSPLHF. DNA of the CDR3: TGTGCCAGTAGTATTACCGGACAGGAGAATTCACCCCTCCACTTT.